This TCR beta chain originates from a study of OX40 agonist ivuxolimab in advanced cancers. On the study more broadly: With ivuxolimab, an agonistic anti-OX40 (CD134) antibody, patients were treated. Patients were dosed intravenously with ivuxolimab at 0.01 to 10 mg/kg every 2 weeks.

There are 12 residues in the CDR3. Trimming shortened V by 1 base and J by 7 bases, and 6 bases separated the two germline ends. CDR1 and CDR2 from the germline V gene are SEHNR and FQNEAQ (reference sequence). A remark on this clone: Its cognate antigen is unknown.

Whole-study results and caveats: Dose levels from 0.1 to 3.0 mg/kg saw CD4+ and CD8+ blood T cells expand clonally by week 6. CD4+ T cells averaged fewer expanded clones than CD8+ T cells.

TCRdb keeps only in-frame clones here, not all; method: immunoSEQ multiplex PCR. The sample shows roughly 7,000 clones, more than 75% of them seen only once. This clonotype was obtained from an adult with an advanced solid tumor such as melanoma, head and neck, liver or kidney cancer. This sequence joins TRBV7-9 and TRBJ2-3; D uncertain. The input for sequencing was CD4+ or CD8+ T cells sorted from blood, taken in a trial of the OX40 agonist ivuxolimab. This CDR3 is CASSLGRNTQYF. The CDR3 nucleotides are TGTGCCAGCAGCTTAGGCAGGAATACGCAGTATTTT.